Listed below are T cell receptor beta chains from one sample, sequenced in a study of technical replicates of blood from a few donors. Profiled with immunoSEQ multiplex PCR; TCRdb holds only in-frame clones, not every one. The profile covers fewer than 95,000 clones, with about 94% appearing a single time and over 0.25% taken by the ten largest. Sequencing used T cells isolated from PBMCs. The receptors originated from a human donor in good health. Both conserved end residues are part of each CDR3. Fields, in order: CDR3 protein, CDR3 DNA, V gene, D gene, J gene, clone size. The D gene is left open where the match is weak. The size of a clone is reported for some rows only, either as once, few or many, or as a class for expanded clones.

CASSPTVPNEKLFF,TGTGCCAGCAGTCCAACAGTTCCCAATGAAAAACTGTTTTTT,TRBV27,.,TRBJ1-4,.
CASSQPTGGTEAFF,TGCGCCAGCAGCCAACCGACAGGGGGCACTGAAGCTTTCTTT,TRBV4-1,TRBD1,TRBJ1-1,.
CAISESPGRQPQHF,TGTGCCATCAGTGAGTCACCGGGAAGACAGCCCCAGCATTTT,TRBV10-3,.,TRBJ1-5,.
CASSPRLAATDTQYF,TGTGCCAGCAGTCCCAGACTAGCGGCCACAGATACGCAGTATTTT,TRBV28,TRBD2,TRBJ2-3,.
CASSFGLRPGELFF,TGCGCCAGCAGCTTTGGGCTAAGGCCCGGGGAGCTGTTTTTT,TRBV5-1,.,TRBJ2-2,.
CASNTIRGNEQFF,TGTGCCAGCAATACCATCAGGGGAAATGAGCAGTTCTTC,TRBV27,.,TRBJ2-1,.
CASSSSGTEAFF,TGTGCCAGCAGCAGCTCCGGGACAGAAGCTTTCTTT,TRBV7-9,.,TRBJ1-1,.
CASSMIGGVSNEQFF,TGTGCCAGTAGTATGATTGGCGGCGTCTCCAATGAGCAGTTCTTC,TRBV19,.,TRBJ2-1,.
CASSQSADTQYF,TGCGCCAGCAGCCAGAGCGCCGATACGCAGTATTTT,TRBV4-1,.,TRBJ2-3,.
CASSRQGKETQYF,TGTGCCAGCAGCCGACAGGGGAAAGAGACCCAGTACTTC,TRBV28,TRBD1,TRBJ2-5,.
CASSDSPYSNQPQHF,TGCGCCAGCAGTGACAGTCCTTATAGCAATCAGCCCCAGCATTTT,TRBV4-1,.,TRBJ1-5,few
CASSLTRIAGMYEQFF,TGTGCCAGCAGCTTAACGCGAATAGCGGGGATGTATGAGCAGTTCTTC,TRBV7-3,TRBD2,TRBJ2-1,.
CASSEGQGATDTQYF,TGCGCCAGCAGCGAAGGACAGGGGGCCACAGATACGCAGTATTTT,TRBV5-1,TRBD1,TRBJ2-3,.
CASSLSGLASEQYF,TGTGCCAGCAGCTTATCGGGACTAGCTTCCGAGCAGTACTTC,TRBV7-9,TRBD2,TRBJ2-7,.
CASSLERLAGAGLDF,TGTGCCAGCAGCTTAGAGCGACTAGCGGGAGCAGGCCTGGACTTC,TRBV7-9,TRBD2,TRBJ2-7,.
CASSLDSLGTQYF,TGTGCCAGCAGCTTAGACTCGCTTGGGACCCAGTACTTC,TRBV7-6,.,TRBJ2-5,.
CASSPGNSSSTLYEQYF,TGTGCCAGCAGCCCCGGGAATTCGTCGTCTACGCTCTACGAGCAGTACTTC,TRBV13,.,TRBJ2-7,.
CASSLNRGDEQFF,TGTGCCAGCAGTTTGAACAGGGGCGATGAGCAGTTCTTC,TRBV27,TRBD1,TRBJ2-1,.
CASSFDEQYF,TGTGCCAGCAGTTTCGACGAGCAGTACTTC,TRBV28,.,TRBJ2-7,.
CASSPGVLSYNEQFF,TGTGCCAGCAGCCCGGGGGTATTATCCTACAATGAGCAGTTCTTC,TRBV9,.,TRBJ2-1,.
CASSVNPSGRTNTGELFF,TGTGCCAGCAGCGTAAACCCTAGCGGGAGGACTAACACCGGGGAGCTGTTTTTT,TRBV9,TRBD2,TRBJ2-2,.
CASRGTGINEQYF,TGTGCCAGCAGAGGGACAGGGATCAACGAGCAGTACTTC,TRBV2,TRBD1,TRBJ2-7,.
CASSTISSGSTDTQYF,TGTGCCAGTAGTACTATATCTAGCGGGTCCACAGATACGCAGTATTTT,TRBV19,TRBD2,TRBJ2-3,.
CASTGHYSYNEQFF,TGTGCCAGTACGGGACACTACTCCTACAATGAGCAGTTCTTC,TRBV19,.,TRBJ2-1,.
CASSYSQGYNEQFF,TGTGCCAGCAGTTACTCGCAGGGCTACAATGAGCAGTTCTTC,TRBV6-5,.,TRBJ2-1,.